This T cell receptor beta chain was captured in a study of cytomegalovirus exposure and HLA in healthy donors. Study-wide results and limits: Immune exposure information available was restricted to CMV serostatus. TCR beta sequences reportedly predicted most subjects' HLA-A and HLA-B alleles accurately. Among TCR beta chains, those listed as cytomegalovirus-associated numbered over 150. Earlier analysis found most TCR beta V segments productive about 87% or about 30% of the time.

A note on this clone: Antigen: not known. An end of the junction does not agree with germline; a read error may underlie this.

PCR used 60 Vbeta primers and 13 Jbeta primers. Profiling relied on immunoSEQ multiplex PCR, and the TCRdb table lists in-frame clones only, not all of them. The data show some 140,000 clones, 73% seen once. The sample was PBMCs. This receptor was identified in a middle-aged woman in good health and CMV-seronegative.

CDR3 loop: CASSLSGWETQYF. The DNA for the CDR3 is TGTGCTAGCAGCTTGTCAGGGTGGGAGACCCAGTACTTC. The chain joins TRBV7-7 to TRBJ2-5; tentatively, D is TRBD1 (5 bases). The CDR3 sequence is 13 residues long. Germline V gene sequence: CDR1 SSHAT, CDR2 FNYEAQ (reference sequence).